These 24 T cell receptor beta chains were sequenced from one sample in a study of shared clonotypes between healthy human individuals. The assay was immunoSEQ multiplex PCR, and TCRdb's table has in-frame clones only and misses some. The repertoire holds over 2,000,000 clones, with around 95% as singletons. Naive CD8 cells were CD45RO-negative, positively selected for CCR7, excluding terminally differentiated effector memory CD45RA+ cells. Sequences were obtained from naive CD8+ T cells from PBMCs. These receptors were obtained from a young man in good health. Some clones in this sample may be carry-over from other donors' samples.

Here the CDR3 reads CASSEVGGLAYEQYF. CDR3 bases: TGTGCCAGCAGTGAAGTGGGGGGGTTGGCGTACGAGCAGTACTTC. The chain joins TRBV6-1 to TRBJ2-7, with 7 bases fitting TRBD2. The CDR3 loop spans 15 amino acids. The germline CDR1 and CDR2 sequences are MNHNS and SASEGT. V was pared by 1 base and J by 4 bases, with 7 bases of the junction left unmatched.

This chain links TRBV28 with TRBJ2-7; possibly TRBD1 or TRBD2 for D (7 bases each). This CDR3 region has 16 residues. CDR1 is MDHEN and CDR2 is SYDVKM in the germline V gene. The V end lost 4 bases, the J end lost 3 bases, and 19 bases lay between the germline ends. The DNA of the CDR3 is TGTGCCAGCAGTTACGGGTCTCAGGGGGGGAGCTACGAGCAGTACTTC. This sequence encodes CASSYGSQGGSYEQYF. The full variable domain, in which reference TRBV28 and TRBJ2-7 provide the parts outside the CDR3, is DVKVTQSSRYLVKRTGEKVFLECVQDMDHENMFWYRQDPGLGLRLIYFSYDVKMKEKGDIPEGYSVSREKKERFSLILESASTNQTSMYLCASSYGSQGGSYEQYFGPGTRLTVT.

As to this clone: The sample carries other DNA sequences with the same CDR3. V usage is TRBV7-9 and J usage is TRBJ1-3, with D unresolved. There are 13 residues in the CDR3. Trimming cost V 1 base and J 2 bases, with 3 bases left between them. Germline V CDR1 and CDR2: SEHNR, FQNEAQ (reference sequence). CDR3 sequence: CASSLGPGNTIYF. Here the CDR3 DNA reads TGTGCCAGCAGCTTAGGCCCTGGAAACACCATATATTTT.

The chain carries TRBV29-1 and TRBJ2-7; 9 bases align to TRBD1. Unmatched junction bases numbered 6, after V lost 2 bases and J lost 4 bases. CDR3 length equals 14 residues. Per the germline V gene, CDR1 is SQVTM and CDR2 is ANQGSEA. DNA of the CDR3: TGCAGCGTTGAAAAAGGGGGACAGGGTTACGAGCAGTACTTC. Translating gives CSVEKGGQGYEQYF.

The J gene is TRBJ2-7, the V gene TRBV4-3, with TRBD1 identical over 10 bases. This CDR3 has 14 amino acids. Germline V lookup: CDR1 LGHNA, CDR2 YSLEER. V dropped 4 bases and J dropped 7; count of bases not matched to a gene: 7. CDR3 in amino acids: CASSLGTGVGEQYF. The CDR3 DNA reads TGCGCCAGCAGCCTGGGGACAGGGGTGGGGGAGCAGTACTTC.

The J gene is TRBJ2-5, the V gene TRBV28; TRBD1 might be the D (6 bases). From germline, CDR1 is MDHEN and CDR2 SYDVKM. The CDR3 has 14 amino acids. Trimming took off 6 bases at V and 5 bases at J, with 16 bases between the two ends. This CDR3 reads CASSAQGGGETQYF. The DNA of the CDR3 is TGTGCCAGCAGCGCACAAGGGGGTGGGGAGACCCAGTACTTC.

The CDR3 loop reads CASSYQGQVNEQYF. CDR3 sequence (DNA): TGTGCCAGCAGTTACCAAGGACAGGTCAACGAGCAGTACTTC. The chain links TRBV6-5 to TRBJ2-7, with 7 bases aligning to TRBD1. V lost 2 bases and J lost 5; bases outside the gene matches: 6. The CDR3 runs to 14 residues. Germline V CDR1 and CDR2: MNHEY, SVGAGI.

This rearrangement joins TRBV6-5 to TRBJ2-6; unclear D gene. CDR1 is MNHEY and CDR2 is SVGAGI in the germline V gene. The ends were cut back, 5 bases at V and 0 bases at J, with 8 bases in the middle. CDR3 length: 15 amino acids. The CDR3 spells CASSHRDSGANVLTF. DNA of the CDR3: TGTGCCAGCAGTCACAGAGACTCTGGGGCCAACGTCCTGACTTTC.

A note on this clone: The sample contains more than one DNA sequence encoding this CDR3. V usage is TRBV9 and J usage is TRBJ2-7; D gene uncertain. This CDR3 is 13 amino acids long. Trimming removed 0 bases from V and 0 bases from J, with 4 bases in between. The V gene's germline CDR1 is SGDLS and CDR2 YYNGEE. The chain's CDR3 is CASSVAGSYEQYF. As DNA, the CDR3 is TGTGCCAGCAGCGTAGCTGGCTCCTACGAGCAGTACTTC.

In the case of this clone: The same CDR3 can be traced to other DNA sequences in this sample. This sequence joins TRBV9 and TRBJ1-1, with TRBD1 matching over 10 bases. Germline CDR1 reads SGDLS; CDR2 reads YYNGEE. CDR3 size: 14 residues. Losses at the gene ends were 5 bases for V and 0 bases for J; bases not matched to a gene: 1. The CDR3 coding sequence is TGTGCCAGCAGTGGGACAGGGGTGAACACTGAAGCTTTCTTT. This translates into CASSGTGVNTEAFF.

The V and J genes are TRBV2 and TRBJ1-1; 8 nucleotides agree with TRBD1. J gave up 4 bases and V 6 bases, and 10 bases lay outside the gene matches. CDR1 and CDR2 from the germline V gene are SNHLY and FYNNEI. The CDR3 contains 15 residues. The CDR3, as DNA: TGTGCCAGCAGGACAGGGGCCCCCGGGGGCACTGAAGCTTTCTTT. Amino acids: CASRTGAPGGTEAFF.

The chain employs TRBV6-6 and TRBJ2-5, with 10 bases matching TRBD2. The length of the CDR3 is 14 residues. Germline lookup yields CDR1 MNHNY and CDR2 SVGAGI (reference sequence). Trimming cost V 5 bases and J 4 bases; bases outside gene matches: 4. CDR3 residues: CASSLAGVGETQYF. CDR3 DNA sequence: TGTGCCAGCAGTCTAGCGGGAGTAGGAGAGACCCAGTACTTC.

CDR3 in DNA: TGCGCCAGCAGCTTGGCCGTCGATTGGGAGACCCAGTACTTC. Amino acid sequence: CASSLAVDWETQYF. The chain carries TRBV5-1 and TRBJ2-5; the D is unclear. The CDR3 extends over 14 amino acids. Trimming took 0 bases from V and 5 from J, leaving 11 bases between them. Germline V gene sequence: CDR1 SGHRS, CDR2 YFSETQ.

The sample holds one count of this clone. This chain links TRBV9 with TRBJ2-1, with D possibly being TRBD2 (6 bases). This CDR3 is built from 17 residues. Between the trimmed V and J ends, which lost 0 bases and 0 bases, there was a span of 13 bases. Germline V gene data show CDR1 as SGDLS and CDR2 as YYNGEE. CDR3 sequence: CASSVVGGRRSYNEQFF. The CDR3 nucleotides are TGTGCCAGCAGCGTAGTGGGTGGGAGGCGCTCCTACAATGAGCAGTTCTTC.

J is TRBJ1-2 and V is TRBV19, with D possibly TRBD1 on 5 matching bases. Germline V gene data show CDR1 as LNHDA and CDR2 as SQIVND (reference sequence). Trimming shortened V by 2 bases and J by 2 bases, and 12 bases separated the two germline ends. This CDR3 has 15 residues. CDR3 protein: CASSILGHLNYGYTF. CDR3 in DNA: TGTGCCAGTAGTATACTAGGACATTTGAACTATGGCTACACCTTC. The whole variable domain, filled in from reference TRBV19 and TRBJ1-2, reads DGGITQSPKYLFRKEGQNVTLSCEQNLNHDAMYWYRQDPGQGLRLIYYSQIVNDFQKGDIAEGYSVSREKKESFPLTVTSAQKNPTAFYLCASSILGHLNYGYTFGSGTRLTVV.

This clone has just one count. The V and J genes are TRBV2 and TRBJ2-7, with TRBD2 as a possible D gene (7 bases). This CDR3 is built from 15 residues. Germline CDR1 SNHLY, CDR2 FYNNEI. Deletions cut 5 bases from V and 7 bases from J, with 21 bases between. The CDR3 is CASSPTLGGLGEQYF. Written as DNA, the CDR3 is TGTGCCAGCAGTCCCACCTTGGGGGGGCTCGGAGAGCAGTACTTC.

The chain combines TRBV4-3 with TRBJ2-4, with 9 positions matching TRBD2. This CDR3 is built from 17 residues. The V gene end was trimmed by 0 bases and the J gene end by 4 bases; junction bases not matched to a gene: 7. Looked up from germline, CDR1 is LGHNA and CDR2 is YSLEER. The CDR3, as DNA: TGCGCCAGCAGCCAAGATTACGGCGGGAGGGCGAAAAACATTCAGTACTTC. Amino acids: CASSQDYGGRAKNIQYF.

This clone was picked up one time. The V call is TRBV7-9, the J call TRBJ2-1; D not resolved. V lost 0 bases and J lost 9, with 12 bases in between. CDR1 SEHNR and CDR2 FQNEAQ come from the germline V gene (reference sequence). The CDR3 length is 14 residues. The CDR3 nucleotides are TGTGCCAGCAGCTTAGCGGGAAGCAACCCTGAGCAGTTCTTC. Its protein is CASSLAGSNPEQFF.

The J gene is TRBJ2-2, the V gene TRBV13, with TRBD2 identical over 8 bases. The V segment lost 7 bases and the J segment 9 bases; nucleotides outside the gene matches: 4. Germline CDR1 is PRHDT and CDR2 is FYEKMQ (reference sequence). The CDR3 has 12 amino acids. CDR3 nucleotides: TGTGCCAGCAACGGGGGGGACCGGGAGCTGTTTTTT. Residues: CASNGGDRELFF.

The chain carries TRBV7-3 and TRBJ2-1; 9 bases are a match to TRBD2. This CDR3 is 16 amino acids long. The germline gives CDR1 SGHTA, CDR2 FQGTGA. With 5 bases clipped from V and 7 bases from J, the junction kept 12 bases outside the gene matches. Here the CDR3 DNA reads TGTGCCAGCAGCCCCCCTTATAGCGGGAGTATGAATGAGCAGTTCTTC. It is translated as CASSPPYSGSMNEQFF.

The V and J genes are TRBV28 and TRBJ1-1; 8 bases match TRBD1. Germline loops: CDR1 MDHEN, CDR2 SYDVKM. After removal of 3 bases from V and 3 bases from J, the junction contained 3 bases not matched to a gene. The CDR3 has 14 amino acids. CDR3 in DNA: TGTGCCAGCAGTTTCCGGACAGGGCACACTGAAGCTTTCTTT. Its protein product is CASSFRTGHTEAFF.

The V and J genes are TRBV27 and TRBJ2-1, with D unresolved. V lost 8 bases, J lost 9 bases, and 20 bases lay in between. Germline V gene lookup returns CDR1 MNHEY and CDR2 SMNVEV (reference sequence). The CDR3 is 14 residues long. CDR3 loop: CASHGIHHWGEQFF. CDR3 sequence (DNA): TGTGCCAGCCATGGGATCCATCACTGGGGTGAGCAGTTCTTC.

The chain uses TRBV2 and TRBJ1-3; maybe TRBD1 (6 bases). This CDR3 region has 14 residues. Trimming took 7 bases from V and 0 from J, leaving 10 bases between them. In germline, CDR1 is SNHLY, CDR2 FYNNEI. The CDR3 here is CASILQGSGNTIYF. CDR3 bases: TGTGCCAGCATTTTACAGGGCTCTGGAAACACCATATATTTT.

J is TRBJ1-2 and V is TRBV30; 8 bases fit TRBD1. Per germline, CDR1 GTSNPN and CDR2 SVGIG (reference sequence). Trimming took 2 bases from V and 8 from J; bases not matched to a gene: 10. The CDR3 spans 14 residues. DNA for the CDR3: TGTGCCTGGAGTCCTGGCCAGGGGGCGTCCGGCTACACCTTC. Encoded protein: CAWSPGQGASGYTF.